A single TCR beta chain is shown here with its context. The data are from a study of control samples from healthy donors and cancer patients. The data were produced by immunoSEQ multiplex PCR, yet TCRdb's version contains in-frame clones alone and is incomplete. This sample carries about 150,000 clones, about 94% of them seen once, and the ten largest clones take 12% to 15%. CDR1 is KGHDR and CDR2 is SFDVKD in the germline V gene. The CDR3 covers 15 residues. Trimming took off 3 bases at V and 0 bases at J, with 11 bases between the two ends. The sample consisted of PBMCs. The TCR comes from a man aged 55-75 years with colorectal cancer. This chain joins TRBV24-1 and TRBJ2-7; no reliable D call. CDR3 sequence reads: CATSDSPSVSYEQYF. Here the CDR3 DNA reads TGTGCCACCAGTGATAGCCCCTCAGTCTCCTACGAGCAGTACTTC.